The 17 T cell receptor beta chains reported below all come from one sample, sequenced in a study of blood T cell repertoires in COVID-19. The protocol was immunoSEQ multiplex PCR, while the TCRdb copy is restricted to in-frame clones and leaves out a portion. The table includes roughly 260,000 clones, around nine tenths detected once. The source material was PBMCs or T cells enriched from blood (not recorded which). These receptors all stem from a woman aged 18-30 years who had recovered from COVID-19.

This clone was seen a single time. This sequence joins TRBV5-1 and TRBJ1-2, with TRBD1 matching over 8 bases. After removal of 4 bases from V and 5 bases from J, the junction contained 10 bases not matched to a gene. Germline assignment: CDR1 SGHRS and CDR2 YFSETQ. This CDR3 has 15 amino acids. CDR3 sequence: CASSQGQEWEYGYTF. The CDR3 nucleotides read TGCGCCAGCAGCCAGGGACAGGAATGGGAGTATGGCTACACCTTC.

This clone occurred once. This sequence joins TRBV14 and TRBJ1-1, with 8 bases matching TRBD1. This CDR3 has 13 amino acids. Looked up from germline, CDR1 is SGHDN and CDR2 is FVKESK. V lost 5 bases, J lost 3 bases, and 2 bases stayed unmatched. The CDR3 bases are TGTGCCAGCAGCATGACAGGGGACACTGAAGCTTTCTTT. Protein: CASSMTGDTEAFF.

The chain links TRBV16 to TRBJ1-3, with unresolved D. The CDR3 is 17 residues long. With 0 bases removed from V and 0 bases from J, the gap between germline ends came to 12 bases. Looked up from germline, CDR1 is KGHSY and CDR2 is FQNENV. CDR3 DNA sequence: TGTGCCAGCAGCCAATCGAGAGGAGGGATCTCTGGAAACACCATATATTTT. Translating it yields CASSQSRGGISGNTIYF.

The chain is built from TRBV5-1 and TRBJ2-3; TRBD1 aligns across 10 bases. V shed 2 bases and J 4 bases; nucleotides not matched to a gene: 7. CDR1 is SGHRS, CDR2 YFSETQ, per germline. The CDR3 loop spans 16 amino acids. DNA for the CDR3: TGCGCCAGCAGCTTATGGGACAGGGGAGCCGCAGATACGCAGTATTTT. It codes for CASSLWDRGAADTQYF.

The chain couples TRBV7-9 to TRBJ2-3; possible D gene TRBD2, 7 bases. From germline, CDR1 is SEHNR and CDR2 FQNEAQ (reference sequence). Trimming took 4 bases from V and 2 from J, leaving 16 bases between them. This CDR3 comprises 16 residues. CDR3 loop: CASSSYRGGATDTQYF. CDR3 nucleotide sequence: TGTGCCAGCAGCTCATACCGTGGGGGGGCCACAGATACGCAGTATTTT.

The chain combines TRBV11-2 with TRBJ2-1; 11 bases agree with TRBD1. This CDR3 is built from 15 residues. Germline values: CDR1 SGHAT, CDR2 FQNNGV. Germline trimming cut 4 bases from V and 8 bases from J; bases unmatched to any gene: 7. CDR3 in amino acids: CASSSGRTGGHEQFF. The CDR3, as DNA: TGTGCCAGCAGCTCCGGGAGGACAGGGGGCCATGAGCAGTTCTTC.

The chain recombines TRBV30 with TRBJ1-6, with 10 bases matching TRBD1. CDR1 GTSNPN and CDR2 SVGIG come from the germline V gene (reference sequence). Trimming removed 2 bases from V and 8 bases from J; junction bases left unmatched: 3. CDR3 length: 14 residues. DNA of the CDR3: TGTGCCTGGAGTATAGGACAGGGGGATTCACCCCTCCACTTT. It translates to CAWSIGQGDSPLHF.

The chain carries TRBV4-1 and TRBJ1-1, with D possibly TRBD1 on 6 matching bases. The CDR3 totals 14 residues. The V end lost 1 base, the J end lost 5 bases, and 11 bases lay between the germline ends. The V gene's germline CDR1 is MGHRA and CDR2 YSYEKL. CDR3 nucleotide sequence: TGCGCCAGCAGCCAAGGCACAGGGCGTACTGAAGCTTTCTTT. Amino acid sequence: CASSQGTGRTEAFF.

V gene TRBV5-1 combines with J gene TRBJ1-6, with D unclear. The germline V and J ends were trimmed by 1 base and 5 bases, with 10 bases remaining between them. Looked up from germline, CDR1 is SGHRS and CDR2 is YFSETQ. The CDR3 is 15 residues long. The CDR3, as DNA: TGCGCCAGCAGCTTGATAGGCGGGGATAATTCACCCCTCCACTTT. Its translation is CASSLIGGDNSPLHF.

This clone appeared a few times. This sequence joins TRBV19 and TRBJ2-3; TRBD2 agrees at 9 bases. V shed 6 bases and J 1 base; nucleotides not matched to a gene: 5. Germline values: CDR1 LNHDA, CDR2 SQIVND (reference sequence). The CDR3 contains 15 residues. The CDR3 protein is CASRVAGEGTDTQYF. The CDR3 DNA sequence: TGTGCCAGTAGGGTAGCGGGAGAGGGCACAGATACGCAGTATTTT.

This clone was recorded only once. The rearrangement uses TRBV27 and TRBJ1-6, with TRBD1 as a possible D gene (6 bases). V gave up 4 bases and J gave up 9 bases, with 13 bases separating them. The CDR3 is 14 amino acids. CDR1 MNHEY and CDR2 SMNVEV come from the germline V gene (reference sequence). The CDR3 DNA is TGTGCCAGCAGTTCTTACAGGGCCGGTTCACCCCTCCACTTT. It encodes CASSSYRAGSPLHF.

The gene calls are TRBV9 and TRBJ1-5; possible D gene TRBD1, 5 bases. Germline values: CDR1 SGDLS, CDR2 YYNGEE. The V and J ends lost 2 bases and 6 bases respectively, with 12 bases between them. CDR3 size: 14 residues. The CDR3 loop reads CASSVSGEGQPQHF. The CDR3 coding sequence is TGTGCCAGCAGCGTCTCGGGGGAGGGTCAGCCCCAGCATTTT.

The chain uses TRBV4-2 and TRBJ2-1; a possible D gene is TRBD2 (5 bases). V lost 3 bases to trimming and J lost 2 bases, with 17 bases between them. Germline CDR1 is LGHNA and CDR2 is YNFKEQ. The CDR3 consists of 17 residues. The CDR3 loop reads CASSQIRAAATYNEQFF. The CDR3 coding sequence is TGTGCCAGCAGCCAGATACGGGCAGCGGCCACCTACAATGAGCAGTTCTTC.

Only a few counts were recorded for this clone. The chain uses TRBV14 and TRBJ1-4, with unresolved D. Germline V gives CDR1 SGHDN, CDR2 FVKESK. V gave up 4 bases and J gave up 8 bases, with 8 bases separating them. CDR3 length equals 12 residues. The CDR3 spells CASSPQREKLFF. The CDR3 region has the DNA TGTGCCAGCAGCCCCCAGAGGGAAAAACTGTTTTTT.

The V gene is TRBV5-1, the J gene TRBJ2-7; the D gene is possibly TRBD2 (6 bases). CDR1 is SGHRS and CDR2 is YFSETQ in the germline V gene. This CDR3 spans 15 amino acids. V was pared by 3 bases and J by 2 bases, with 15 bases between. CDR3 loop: CASSYSGTGPYEQYF. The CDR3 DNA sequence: TGCGCCAGCAGCTATTCCGGGACTGGACCCTACGAGCAGTACTTC.

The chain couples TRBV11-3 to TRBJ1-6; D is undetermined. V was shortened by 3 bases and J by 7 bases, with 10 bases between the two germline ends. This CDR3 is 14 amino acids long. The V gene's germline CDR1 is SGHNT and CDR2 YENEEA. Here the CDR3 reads CASSLGTGNSPLHF. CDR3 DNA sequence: TGTGCCAGCAGCTTGGGCACGGGAAATTCACCCCTCCACTTT.

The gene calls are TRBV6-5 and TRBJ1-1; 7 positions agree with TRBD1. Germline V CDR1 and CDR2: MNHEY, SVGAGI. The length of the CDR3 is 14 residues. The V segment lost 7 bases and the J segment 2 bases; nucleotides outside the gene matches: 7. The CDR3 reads CASISGQLNTEAFF. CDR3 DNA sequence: TGTGCCAGCATTTCGGGACAGCTAAACACTGAAGCTTTCTTT.